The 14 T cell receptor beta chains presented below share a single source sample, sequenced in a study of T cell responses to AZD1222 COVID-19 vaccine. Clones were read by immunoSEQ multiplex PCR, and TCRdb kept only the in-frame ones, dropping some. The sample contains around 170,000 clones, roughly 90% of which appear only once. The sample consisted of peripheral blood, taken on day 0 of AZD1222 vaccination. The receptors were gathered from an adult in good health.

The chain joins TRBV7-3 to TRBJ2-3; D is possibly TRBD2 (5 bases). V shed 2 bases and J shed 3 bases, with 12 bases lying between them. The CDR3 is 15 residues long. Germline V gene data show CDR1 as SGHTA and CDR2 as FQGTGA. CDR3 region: CASSLLVGGTDTQYF. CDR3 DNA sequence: TGTGCCAGCAGCTTACTAGTCGGCGGGACAGATACGCAGTATTTT.

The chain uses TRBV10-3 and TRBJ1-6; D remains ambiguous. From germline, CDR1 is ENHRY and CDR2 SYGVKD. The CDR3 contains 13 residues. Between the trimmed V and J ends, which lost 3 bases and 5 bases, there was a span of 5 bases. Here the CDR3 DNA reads TGTGCCATCAGTGAAGTGAATAATTCACCCCTCCACTTT. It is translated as CAISEVNNSPLHF.

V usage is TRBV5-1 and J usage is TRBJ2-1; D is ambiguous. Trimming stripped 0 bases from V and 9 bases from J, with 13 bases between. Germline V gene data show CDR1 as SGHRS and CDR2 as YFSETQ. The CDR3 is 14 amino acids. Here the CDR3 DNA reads TGCGCCAGCAGCTTGGTTGCGTCGGGTCCTGAGCAGTTCTTC. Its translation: CASSLVASGPEQFF. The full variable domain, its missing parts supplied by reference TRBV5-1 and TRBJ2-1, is KAGVTQTPRYLIKTRGQQVTLSCSPISGHRSVSWYQQTPGQGLQFLFEYFSETQRNKGNFPGRFSGRQFSNSRSEMNVSTLELGDSALYLCASSLVASGPEQFFGPGTRLTVL.

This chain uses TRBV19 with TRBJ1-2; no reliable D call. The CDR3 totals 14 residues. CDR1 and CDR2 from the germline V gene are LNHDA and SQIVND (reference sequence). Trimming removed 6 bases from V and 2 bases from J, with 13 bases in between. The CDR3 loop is CASRLAGRNYGYTF. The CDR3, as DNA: TGTGCCAGTAGGTTGGCAGGACGGAACTATGGCTACACCTTC. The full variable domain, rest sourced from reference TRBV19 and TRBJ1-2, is DGGITQSPKYLFRKEGQNVTLSCEQNLNHDAMYWYRQDPGQGLRLIYYSQIVNDFQKGDIAEGYSVSREKKESFPLTVTSAQKNPTAFYLCASRLAGRNYGYTFGSGTRLTVV.

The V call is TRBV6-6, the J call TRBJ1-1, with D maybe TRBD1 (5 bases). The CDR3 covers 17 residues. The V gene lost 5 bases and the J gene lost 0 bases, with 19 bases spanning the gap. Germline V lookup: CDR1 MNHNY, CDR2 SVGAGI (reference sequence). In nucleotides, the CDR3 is TGTGCCAGCAGTCCAGTGGGGCTCCCGCCTATGAACACTGAAGCTTTCTTT. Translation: CASSPVGLPPMNTEAFF.

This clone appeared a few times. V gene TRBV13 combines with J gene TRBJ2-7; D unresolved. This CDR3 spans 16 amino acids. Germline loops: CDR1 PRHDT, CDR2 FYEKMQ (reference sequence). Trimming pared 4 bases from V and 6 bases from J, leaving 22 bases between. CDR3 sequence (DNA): TGTGCCAGCAGCTCCACCGAGGCCAGGAATGTAGGCGAGCAGTACTTC. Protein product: CASSSTEARNVGEQYF.

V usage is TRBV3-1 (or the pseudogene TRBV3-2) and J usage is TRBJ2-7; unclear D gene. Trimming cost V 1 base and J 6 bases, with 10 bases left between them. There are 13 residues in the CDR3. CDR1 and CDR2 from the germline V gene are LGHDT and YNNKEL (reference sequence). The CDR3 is CASSQVLGAEQYF. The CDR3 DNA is TGTGCCAGCAGCCAAGTCCTGGGTGCCGAGCAGTACTTC.

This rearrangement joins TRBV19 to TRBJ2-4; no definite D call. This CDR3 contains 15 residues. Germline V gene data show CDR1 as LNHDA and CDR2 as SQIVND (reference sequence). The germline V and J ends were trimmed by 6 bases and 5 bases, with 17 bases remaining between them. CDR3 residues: CASRRSLGLQNIQYF. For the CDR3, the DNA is TGTGCCAGTAGGAGATCGTTAGGGCTGCAAAACATTCAGTACTTC.

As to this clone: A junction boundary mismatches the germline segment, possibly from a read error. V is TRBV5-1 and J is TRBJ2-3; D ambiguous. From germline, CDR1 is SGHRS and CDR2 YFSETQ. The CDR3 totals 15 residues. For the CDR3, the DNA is TGCGCCAGCAGGTTGGAAGGTTTAACCACAGATACGCAGTATTTT. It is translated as CASRLEGLTTDTQYF.

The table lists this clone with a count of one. The CDR3 DNA follows: TGTGCCAGCAGCTCCGACAGGGGGCAGAACACTGAAGCTTTCTTT. Its translation: CASSSDRGQNTEAFF. The chain combines TRBV7-2 with TRBJ1-1; the match to TRBD1 covers 10 bases. This CDR3 is built from 15 residues. Germline CDR1 reads SGHTA; CDR2 reads FQGNSA. Trimming cost V 4 bases and J 1 base; bases outside gene matches: 3. The full variable domain, with the rest looked up from reference TRBV7-2 and TRBJ1-1, is GAGVSQSPSNKVTEKGKDVELRCDPISGHTALYWYRQSLGQGLEFLIYFQGNSAPDKSGLPSDRFSAERTGGSVSTLTIQRTQQEDSAVYLCASSSDRGQNTEAFFGQGTRLTVV.

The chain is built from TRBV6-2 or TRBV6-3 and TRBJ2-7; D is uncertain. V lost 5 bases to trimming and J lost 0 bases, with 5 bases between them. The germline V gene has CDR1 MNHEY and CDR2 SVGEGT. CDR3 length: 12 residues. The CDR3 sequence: CASSTISYEQYF. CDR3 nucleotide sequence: TGTGCCAGCAGTACCATCTCCTACGAGCAGTACTTC.

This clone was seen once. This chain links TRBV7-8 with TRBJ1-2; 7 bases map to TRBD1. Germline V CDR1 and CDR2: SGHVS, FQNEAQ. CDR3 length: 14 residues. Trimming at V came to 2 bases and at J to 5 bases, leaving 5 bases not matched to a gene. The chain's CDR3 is CASSLRDSSYGYTF. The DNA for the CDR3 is TGTGCCAGCAGCTTAAGGGACAGCAGTTATGGCTACACCTTC. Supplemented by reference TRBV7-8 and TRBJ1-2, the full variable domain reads GAGVSQSPRYKVAKRGQDVALRCDPISGHVSLFWYQQALGQGPEFLTYFQNEAQLDKSGLPSDRFFAERPEGSVSTLKIQRTQQEDSAVYLCASSLRDSSYGYTFGSGTRLTVV.

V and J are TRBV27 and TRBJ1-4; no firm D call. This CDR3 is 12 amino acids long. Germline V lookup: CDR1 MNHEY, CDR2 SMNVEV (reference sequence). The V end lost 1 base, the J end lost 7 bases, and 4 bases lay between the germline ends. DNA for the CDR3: TGTGCCAGCAGTTTATTGGGTGAAAAACTGTTTTTT. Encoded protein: CASSLLGEKLFF.

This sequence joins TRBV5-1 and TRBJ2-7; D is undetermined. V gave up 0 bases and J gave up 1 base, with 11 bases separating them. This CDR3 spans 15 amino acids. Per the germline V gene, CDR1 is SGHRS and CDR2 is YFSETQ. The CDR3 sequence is CASSLGTPISYEQYF. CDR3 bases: TGCGCCAGCAGCTTGGGGACCCCCATTTCCTACGAGCAGTACTTC.